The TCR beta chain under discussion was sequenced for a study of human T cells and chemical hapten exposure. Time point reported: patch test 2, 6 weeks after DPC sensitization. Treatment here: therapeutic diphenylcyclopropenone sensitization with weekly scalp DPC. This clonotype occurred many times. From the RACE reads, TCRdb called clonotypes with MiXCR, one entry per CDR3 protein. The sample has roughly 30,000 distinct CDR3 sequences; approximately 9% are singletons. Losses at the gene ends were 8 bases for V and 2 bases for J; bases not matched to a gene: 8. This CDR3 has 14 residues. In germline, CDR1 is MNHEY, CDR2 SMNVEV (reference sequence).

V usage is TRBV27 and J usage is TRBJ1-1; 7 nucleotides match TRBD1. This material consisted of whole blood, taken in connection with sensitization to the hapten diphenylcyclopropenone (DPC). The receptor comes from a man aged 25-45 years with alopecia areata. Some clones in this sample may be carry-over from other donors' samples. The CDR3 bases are TGTGCCAGCTGCGACGGGACAGCAAACACTGAAGCTTTCTTT. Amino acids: CASCDGTANTEAFF.